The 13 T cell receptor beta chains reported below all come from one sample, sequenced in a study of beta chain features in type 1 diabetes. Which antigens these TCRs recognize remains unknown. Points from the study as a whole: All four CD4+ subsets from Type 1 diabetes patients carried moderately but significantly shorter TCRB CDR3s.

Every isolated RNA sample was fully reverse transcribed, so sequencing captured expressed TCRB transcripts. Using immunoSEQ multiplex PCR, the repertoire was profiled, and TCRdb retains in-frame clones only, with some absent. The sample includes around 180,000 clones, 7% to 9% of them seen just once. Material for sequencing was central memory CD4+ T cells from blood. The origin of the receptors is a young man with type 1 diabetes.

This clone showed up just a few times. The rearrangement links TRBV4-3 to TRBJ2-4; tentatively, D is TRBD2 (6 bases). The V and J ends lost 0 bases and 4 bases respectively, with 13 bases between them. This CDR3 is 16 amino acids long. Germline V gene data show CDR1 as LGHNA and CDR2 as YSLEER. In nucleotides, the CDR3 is TGCGCCAGCAGCCAAGATTTGCAGGGACTGAAAAACATTCAGTACTTC. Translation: CASSQDLQGLKNIQYF.

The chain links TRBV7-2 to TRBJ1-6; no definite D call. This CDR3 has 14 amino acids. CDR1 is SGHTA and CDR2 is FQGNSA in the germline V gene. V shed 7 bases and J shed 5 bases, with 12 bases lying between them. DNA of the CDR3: TGTGCCAGCACCCGCCCCTCTAATAATTCACCCCTCCACTTT. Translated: CASTRPSNNSPLHF.

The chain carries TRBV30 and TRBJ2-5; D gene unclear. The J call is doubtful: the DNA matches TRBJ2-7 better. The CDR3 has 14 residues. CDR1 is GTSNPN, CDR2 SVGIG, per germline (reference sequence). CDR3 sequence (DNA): TGTGCCTGGAGGCCGGAGCTGAGTACCTACGAGCAGTACTTC. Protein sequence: CAWRPELSTYEQYF.

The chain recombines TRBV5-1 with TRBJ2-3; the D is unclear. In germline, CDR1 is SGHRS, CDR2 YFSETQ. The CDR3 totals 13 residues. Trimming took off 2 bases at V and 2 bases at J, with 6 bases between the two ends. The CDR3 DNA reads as TGCGCCAGCAGCTTTCAAAACACAGATACGCAGTATTTT. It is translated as CASSFQNTDTQYF.

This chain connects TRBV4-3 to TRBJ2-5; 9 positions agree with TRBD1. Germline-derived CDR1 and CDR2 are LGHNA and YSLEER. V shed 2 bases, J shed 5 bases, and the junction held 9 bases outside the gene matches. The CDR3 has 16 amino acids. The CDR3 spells CASSQSLGQGEETQYF. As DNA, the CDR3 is TGCGCCAGCAGCCAATCCCTGGGACAGGGTGAGGAGACCCAGTACTTC.

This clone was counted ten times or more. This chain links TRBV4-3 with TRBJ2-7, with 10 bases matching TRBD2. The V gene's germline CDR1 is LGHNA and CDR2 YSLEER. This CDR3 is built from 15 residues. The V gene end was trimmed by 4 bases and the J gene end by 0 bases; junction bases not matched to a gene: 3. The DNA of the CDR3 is TGCGCCAGCAGCCTGGGGACTAGCGACTCCTACGAGCAGTACTTC. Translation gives CASSLGTSDSYEQYF.

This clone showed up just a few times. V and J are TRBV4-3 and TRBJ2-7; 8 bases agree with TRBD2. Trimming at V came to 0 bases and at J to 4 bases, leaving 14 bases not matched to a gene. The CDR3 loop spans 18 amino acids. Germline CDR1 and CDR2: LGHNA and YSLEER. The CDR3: CASSQEVSGAKGFYEQYF. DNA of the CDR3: TGCGCCAGCAGCCAAGAGGTTAGCGGGGCCAAAGGTTTTTACGAGCAGTACTTC.

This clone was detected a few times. The CDR3 loop is CASSRSQSEAFF. CDR3 DNA sequence: TGCGCCAGCAGTAGATCCCAGTCTGAAGCTTTCTTT. The chain joins TRBV10-2 to TRBJ1-1; D is unresolved. Per the germline V gene, CDR1 is WSHSY and CDR2 is SAAADI. V was cut by 5 bases and J by 6 bases, with 10 bases left in between. CDR3 length: 12 residues.

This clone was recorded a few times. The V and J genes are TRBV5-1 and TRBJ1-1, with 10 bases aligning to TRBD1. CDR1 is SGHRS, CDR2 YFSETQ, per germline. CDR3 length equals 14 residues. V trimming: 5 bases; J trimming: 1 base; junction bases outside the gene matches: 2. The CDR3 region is CASRGQGSNTEAFF. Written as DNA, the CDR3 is TGCGCCAGCAGGGGACAGGGGTCGAACACTGAAGCTTTCTTT.

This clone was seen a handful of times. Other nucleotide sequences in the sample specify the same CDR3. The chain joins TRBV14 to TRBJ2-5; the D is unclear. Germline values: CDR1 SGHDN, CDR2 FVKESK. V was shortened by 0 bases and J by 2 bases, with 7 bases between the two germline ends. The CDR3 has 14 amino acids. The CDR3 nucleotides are TGTGCCAGCAGCCAAGAGTACAGTCAAGAGACCCAGTACTTC. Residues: CASSQEYSQETQYF.

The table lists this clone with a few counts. The CDR3 region is CASSLDRSYGYTF. The CDR3 DNA is TGTGCCAGCAGCCTCGACAGATCCTATGGCTACACCTTC. The V and J genes are TRBV14 and TRBJ1-2; TRBD1 is a possible D gene (5 bases). Germline V gene sequence: CDR1 SGHDN, CDR2 FVKESK. V lost 4 bases, J lost 4 bases, and 10 bases lay in between. The CDR3 extends over 13 amino acids. Filled out from reference TRBV14 and TRBJ1-2, the complete variable domain reads EAGVTQFPSHSVIEKGQTVTLRCDPISGHDNLYWYRRVMGKEIKFLLHFVKESKQDESGMPNNRFLAERTGGTYSTLKVQPAELEDSGVYFCASSLDRSYGYTFGSGTRLTVV.

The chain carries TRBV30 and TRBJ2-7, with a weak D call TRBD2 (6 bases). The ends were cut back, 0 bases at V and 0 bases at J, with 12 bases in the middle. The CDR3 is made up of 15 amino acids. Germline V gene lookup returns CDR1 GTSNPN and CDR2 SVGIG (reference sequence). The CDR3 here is CAWSVYRGTSYEQYF. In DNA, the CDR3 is TGTGCCTGGAGTGTATACCGCGGGACCTCCTACGAGCAGTACTTC.

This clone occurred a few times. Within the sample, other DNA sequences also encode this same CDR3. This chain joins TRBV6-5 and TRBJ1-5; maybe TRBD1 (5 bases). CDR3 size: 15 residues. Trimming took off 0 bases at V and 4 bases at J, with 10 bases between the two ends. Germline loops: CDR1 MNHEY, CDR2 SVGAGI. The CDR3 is CASSYSNRGNQPQHF. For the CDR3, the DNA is TGTGCCAGCAGTTACTCGAATAGGGGAAATCAGCCCCAGCATTTT.